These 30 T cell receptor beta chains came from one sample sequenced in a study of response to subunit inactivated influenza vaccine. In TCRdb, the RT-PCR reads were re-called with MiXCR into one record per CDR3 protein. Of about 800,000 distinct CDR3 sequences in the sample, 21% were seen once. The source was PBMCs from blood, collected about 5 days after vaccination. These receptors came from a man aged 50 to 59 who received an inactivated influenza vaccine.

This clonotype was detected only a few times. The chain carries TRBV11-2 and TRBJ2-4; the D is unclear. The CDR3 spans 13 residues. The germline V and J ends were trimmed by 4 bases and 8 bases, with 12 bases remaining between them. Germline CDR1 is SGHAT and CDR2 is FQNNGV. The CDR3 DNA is TGTGCCAGCAGCTCAGGACGAGGTGACATTCAGTACTTC. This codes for CASSSGRGDIQYF.

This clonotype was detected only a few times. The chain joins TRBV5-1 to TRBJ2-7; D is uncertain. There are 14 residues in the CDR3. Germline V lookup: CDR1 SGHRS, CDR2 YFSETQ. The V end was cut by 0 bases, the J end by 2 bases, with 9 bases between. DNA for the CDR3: TGCGCCAGCAGCTTGGTATCTTCAGCCTACGAGCAGTACTTC. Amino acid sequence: CASSLVSSAYEQYF.

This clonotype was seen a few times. The CDR3: CASSLIRLGVRSYEQYF. The CDR3 coding sequence is TGTGCCAGCAGCTTAATTAGACTCGGAGTTAGGTCCTACGAGCAGTACTTC. The chain combines TRBV7-2 with TRBJ2-7; no clear D. CDR1 and CDR2 (germline): SGHTA, FQGNSA. The CDR3 length is 17 residues. The V gene lost 2 bases and the J gene lost 1 base, with 18 bases spanning the gap.

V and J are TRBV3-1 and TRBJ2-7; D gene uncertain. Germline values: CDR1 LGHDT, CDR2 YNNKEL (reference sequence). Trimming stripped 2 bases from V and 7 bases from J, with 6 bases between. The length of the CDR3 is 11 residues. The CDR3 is CASSQLMEQYF. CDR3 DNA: TGTGCCAGCAGCCAATTGATGGAGCAGTACTTC.

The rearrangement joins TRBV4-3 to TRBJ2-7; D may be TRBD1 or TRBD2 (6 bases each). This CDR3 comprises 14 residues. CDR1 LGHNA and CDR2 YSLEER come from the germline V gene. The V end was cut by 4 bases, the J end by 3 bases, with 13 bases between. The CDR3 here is CASSRDGGLYEQYF. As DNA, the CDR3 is TGCGCCAGCAGCCGGGATGGGGGGCTCTACGAGCAGTACTTC.

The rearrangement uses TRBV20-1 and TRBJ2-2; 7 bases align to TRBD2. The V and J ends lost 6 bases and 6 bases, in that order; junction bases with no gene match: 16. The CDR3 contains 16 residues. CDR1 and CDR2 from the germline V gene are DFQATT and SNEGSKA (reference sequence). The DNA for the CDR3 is TGCAGTGCCTCAAACGCGGCGGGAGATCTTGCCGGGGAGCTGTTTTTT. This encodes CSASNAAGDLAGELFF.

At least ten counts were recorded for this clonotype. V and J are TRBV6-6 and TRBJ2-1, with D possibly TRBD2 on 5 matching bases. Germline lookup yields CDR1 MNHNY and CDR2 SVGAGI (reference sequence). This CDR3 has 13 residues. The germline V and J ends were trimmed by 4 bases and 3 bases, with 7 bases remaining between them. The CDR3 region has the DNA TGTGCCAGCAGTTCCCGGGACTACAATGAGCAGTTCTTC. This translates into CASSSRDYNEQFF.

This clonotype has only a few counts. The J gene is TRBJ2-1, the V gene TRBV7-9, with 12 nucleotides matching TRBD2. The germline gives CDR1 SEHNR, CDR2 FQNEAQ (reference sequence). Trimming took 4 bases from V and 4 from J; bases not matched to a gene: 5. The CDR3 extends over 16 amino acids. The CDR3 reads CASSSSGGAKYNEQFF. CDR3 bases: TGTGCCAGCAGCTCTAGCGGGGGGGCGAAGTACAATGAGCAGTTCTTC.

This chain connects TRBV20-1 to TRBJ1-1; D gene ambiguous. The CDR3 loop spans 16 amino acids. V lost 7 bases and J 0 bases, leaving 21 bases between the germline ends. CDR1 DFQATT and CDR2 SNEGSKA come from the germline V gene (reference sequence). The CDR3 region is CSVPAPLVALNTEAFF. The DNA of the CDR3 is TGCAGTGTTCCCGCCCCCCTTGTAGCCCTGAACACTGAAGCTTTCTTT.

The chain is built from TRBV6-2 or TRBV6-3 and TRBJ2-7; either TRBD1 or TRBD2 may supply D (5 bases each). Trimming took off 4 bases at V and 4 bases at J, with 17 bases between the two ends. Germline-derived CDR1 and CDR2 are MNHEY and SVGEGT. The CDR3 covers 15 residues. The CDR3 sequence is CASSWERGTLYEQYF. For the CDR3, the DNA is TGTGCCAGCAGTTGGGAACGAGGGACCCTATACGAGCAGTACTTC.

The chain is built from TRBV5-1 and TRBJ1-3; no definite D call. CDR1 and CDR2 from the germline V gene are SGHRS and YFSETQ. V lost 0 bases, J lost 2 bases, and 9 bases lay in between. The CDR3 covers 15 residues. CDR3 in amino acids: CASSLGGYTGNTIYF. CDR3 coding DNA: TGCGCCAGCAGCTTGGGCGGATACACTGGAAACACCATATATTTT.

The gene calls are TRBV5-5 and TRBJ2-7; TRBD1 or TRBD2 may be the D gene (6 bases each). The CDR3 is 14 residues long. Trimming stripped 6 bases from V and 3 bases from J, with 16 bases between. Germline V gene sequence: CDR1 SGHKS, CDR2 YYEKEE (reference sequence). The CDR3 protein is CASTRWGANYEQYF. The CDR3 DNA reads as TGTGCCAGCACCCGGTGGGGGGCGAACTACGAGCAGTACTTC.

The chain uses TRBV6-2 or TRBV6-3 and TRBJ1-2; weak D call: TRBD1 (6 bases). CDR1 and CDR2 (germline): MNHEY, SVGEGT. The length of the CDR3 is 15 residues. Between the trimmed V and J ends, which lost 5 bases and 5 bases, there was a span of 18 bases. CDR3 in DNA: TGTGCCAGCAGTCTCGGACAGTCGCTGGGGTATGGCTACACCTTC. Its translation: CASSLGQSLGYGYTF.

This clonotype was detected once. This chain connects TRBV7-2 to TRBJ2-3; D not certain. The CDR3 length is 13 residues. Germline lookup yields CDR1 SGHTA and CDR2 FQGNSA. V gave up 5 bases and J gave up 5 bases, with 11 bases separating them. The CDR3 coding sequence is TGTGCCAGCAGCCCCCCCTCAGGAGATACGCAGTATTTT. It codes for CASSPPSGDTQYF.

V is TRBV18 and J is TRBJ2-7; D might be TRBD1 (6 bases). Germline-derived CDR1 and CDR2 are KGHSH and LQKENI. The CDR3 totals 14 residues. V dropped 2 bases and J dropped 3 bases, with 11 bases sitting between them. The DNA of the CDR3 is TGTGCCAGCTCACCATACCAGGGGAGCTACGAGCAGTACTTC. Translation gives CASSPYQGSYEQYF.

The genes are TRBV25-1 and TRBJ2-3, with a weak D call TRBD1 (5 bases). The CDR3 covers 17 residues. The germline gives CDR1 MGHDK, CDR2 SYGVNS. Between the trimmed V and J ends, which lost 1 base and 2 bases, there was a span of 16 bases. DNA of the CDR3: TGTGCCAGCAGTGAATTCGCGGACATACCTTTCACAGATACGCAGTATTTT. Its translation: CASSEFADIPFTDTQYF.

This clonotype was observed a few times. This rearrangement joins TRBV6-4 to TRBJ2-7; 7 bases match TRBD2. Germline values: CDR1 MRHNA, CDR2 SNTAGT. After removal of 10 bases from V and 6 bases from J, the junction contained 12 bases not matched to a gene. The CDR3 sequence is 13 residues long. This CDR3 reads CATRWEGVSEQYF. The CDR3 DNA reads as TGTGCCACCCGCTGGGAGGGAGTCTCCGAGCAGTACTTC.

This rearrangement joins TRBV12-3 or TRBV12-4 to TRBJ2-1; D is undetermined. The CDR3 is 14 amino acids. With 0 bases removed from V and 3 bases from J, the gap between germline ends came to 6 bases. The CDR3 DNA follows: TGTGCCAGCAGTTTAGCGGAATACTACAATGAGCAGTTCTTC. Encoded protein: CASSLAEYYNEQFF.

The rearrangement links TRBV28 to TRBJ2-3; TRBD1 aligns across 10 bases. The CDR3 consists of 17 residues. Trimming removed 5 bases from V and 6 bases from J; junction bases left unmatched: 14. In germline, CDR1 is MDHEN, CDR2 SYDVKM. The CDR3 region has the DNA TGTGCCAGCAGTCCCCCGGGACAGGGGAGCCTCCGGGATACGCAGTATTTT. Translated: CASSPPGQGSLRDTQYF.

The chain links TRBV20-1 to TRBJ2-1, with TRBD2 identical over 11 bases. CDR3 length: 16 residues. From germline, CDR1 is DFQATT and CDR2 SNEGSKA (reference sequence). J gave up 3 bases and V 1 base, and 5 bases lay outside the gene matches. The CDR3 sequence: CSARAGLAEGYNEQFF. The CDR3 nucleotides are TGCAGTGCTAGAGCGGGACTAGCGGAGGGCTACAATGAGCAGTTCTTC.

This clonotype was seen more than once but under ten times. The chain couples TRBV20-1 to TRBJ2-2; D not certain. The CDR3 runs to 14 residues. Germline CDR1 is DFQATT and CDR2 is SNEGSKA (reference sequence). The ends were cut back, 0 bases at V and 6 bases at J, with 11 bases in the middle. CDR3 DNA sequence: TGCAGTGCTAGAGAATCCATCTCCGCCGGGGAGCTGTTTTTT. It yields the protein CSARESISAGELFF.

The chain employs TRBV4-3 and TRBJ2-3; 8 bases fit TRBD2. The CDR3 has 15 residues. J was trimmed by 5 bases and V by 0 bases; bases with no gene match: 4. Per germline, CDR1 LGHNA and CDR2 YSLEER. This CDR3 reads CASSQDGLAGDTQYF. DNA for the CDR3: TGCGCCAGCAGCCAAGATGGGCTAGCGGGAGATACGCAGTATTTT.

The CDR3: CASSTPGLAAQETQYF. DNA of the CDR3: TGTGCCAGCAGTACCCCGGGACTAGCGGCGCAAGAGACCCAGTACTTC. V usage is TRBV6-1 and J usage is TRBJ2-5; 11 nucleotides match TRBD2. Germline trimming cut 5 bases from V and 2 bases from J; bases unmatched to any gene: 7. The germline CDR1 and CDR2 sequences are MNHNS and SASEGT. The CDR3 sequence is 16 residues long.

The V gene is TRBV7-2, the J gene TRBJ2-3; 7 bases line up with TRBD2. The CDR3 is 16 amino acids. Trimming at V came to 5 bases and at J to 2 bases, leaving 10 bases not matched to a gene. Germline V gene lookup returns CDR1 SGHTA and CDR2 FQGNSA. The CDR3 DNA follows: TGTGCCAGCAGCGCTGGGTTGCGGGGGTCCACAGATACGCAGTATTTT. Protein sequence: CASSAGLRGSTDTQYF.

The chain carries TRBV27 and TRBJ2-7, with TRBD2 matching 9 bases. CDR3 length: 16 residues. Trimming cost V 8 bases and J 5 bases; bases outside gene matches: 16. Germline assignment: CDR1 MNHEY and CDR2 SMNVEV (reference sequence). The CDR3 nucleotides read TGTGCCAGCTTCTTGGTGGGGCCTAGCGGGATCAACGAGCAGTACTTC. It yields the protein CASFLVGPSGINEQYF.

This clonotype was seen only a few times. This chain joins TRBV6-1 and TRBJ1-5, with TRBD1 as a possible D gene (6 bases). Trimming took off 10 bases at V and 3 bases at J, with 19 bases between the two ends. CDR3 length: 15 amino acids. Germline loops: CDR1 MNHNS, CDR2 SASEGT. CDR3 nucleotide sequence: TGTGCCACCGAAGGGGGATGGCTCCACAATCAGCCCCAGCATTTT. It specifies CATEGGWLHNQPQHF.

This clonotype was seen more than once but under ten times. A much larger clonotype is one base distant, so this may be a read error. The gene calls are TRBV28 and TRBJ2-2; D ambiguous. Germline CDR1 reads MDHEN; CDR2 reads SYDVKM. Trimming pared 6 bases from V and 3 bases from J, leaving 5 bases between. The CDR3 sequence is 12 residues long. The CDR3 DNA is TGTGCCAGCAGGCGAGACACCGGGGAGCTGTTTTTT. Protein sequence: CASRRDTGELFF.

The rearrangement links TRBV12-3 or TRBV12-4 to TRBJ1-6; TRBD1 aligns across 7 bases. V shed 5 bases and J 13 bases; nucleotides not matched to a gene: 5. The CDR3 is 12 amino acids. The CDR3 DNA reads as TGTGCCAGCAGTCCAGGGGGGGGCCCCCTCCACTTT. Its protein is CASSPGGGPLHF.

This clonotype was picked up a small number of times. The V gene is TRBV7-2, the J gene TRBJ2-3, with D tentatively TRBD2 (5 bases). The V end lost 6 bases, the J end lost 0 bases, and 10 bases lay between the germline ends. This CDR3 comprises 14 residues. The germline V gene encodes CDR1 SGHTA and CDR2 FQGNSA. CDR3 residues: CASSTRTSTDTQYF. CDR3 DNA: TGTGCCAGCAGTACTAGAACTAGCACAGATACGCAGTATTTT.

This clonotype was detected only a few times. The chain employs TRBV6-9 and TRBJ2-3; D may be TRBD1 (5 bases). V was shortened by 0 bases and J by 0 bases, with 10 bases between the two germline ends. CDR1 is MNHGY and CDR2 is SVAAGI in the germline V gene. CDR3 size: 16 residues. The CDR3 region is CASSYSHTGSTDTQYF. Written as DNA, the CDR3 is TGTGCCAGCAGTTATTCACATACAGGTAGCACAGATACGCAGTATTTT.